Listed below are T cell receptor beta chains from one sample, sequenced in a study of CD8 T cells in ankylosing spondylitis. TCRdb recomputed calls from the 5' RACE reads with MiXCR, one row per CDR3 protein. Of hundreds of thousands of distinct CDR3 sequences in the sample, more than 9% were seen once. The sequenced sample consisted of blood, either unsorted or a sorted T cell fraction (not recorded which). These receptors were obtained from a male donor with ankylosing spondylitis or in good health (not recorded which). Both conserved end residues are part of each CDR3. D genes are given only for firm matches. Not all rows give a size; the values are once, few, many and, for expanded clones, a class.

size: many
V: TRBV5-1
J: TRBJ2-7
D: NA
CDR3: CASSWDRDLTYEQYF
DNA: TGCGCCAGCAGCTGGGACCGGGACTTGACCTACGAGCAGTACTTC

size: many
V: TRBV6-5
J: TRBJ1-1
D: NA
CDR3: CASSFSGENTEAFF
DNA: TGTGCCAGCAGCTTCTCAGGGGAGAACACTGAAGCTTTCTTT

size: many
V: TRBV7-8
J: TRBJ2-3
D: NA
CDR3: CASSSPGAGATDTQYF
DNA: TGTGCCAGCAGCTCCCCGGGGGCGGGGGCCACAGATACGCAGTATTTT

size: NA
V: TRBV11-1
J: TRBJ2-5
D: NA
CDR3: CASETDSLTQYF
DNA: TGTGCCAGCGAAACGGACTCGTTGACCCAGTACTTC

size: many
V: TRBV29-1
J: TRBJ2-5
D: NA
CDR3: CSVTQKETQYF
DNA: TGCAGCGTTACCCAGAAAGAGACCCAGTACTTC

size: NA
V: TRBV12-3/TRBV12-4
J: TRBJ2-7
D: NA
CDR3: CASRLEASEQYF
DNA: TGTGCCAGCAGACTAGAGGCTAGCGAGCAGTACTTC

size: NA
V: TRBV24-1
J: TRBJ2-3
D: NA
CDR3: CATSDSLTPLDLTDTQYF
DNA: TGTGCCACCAGTGATTCGCTTACACCCTTGGACCTGACAGATACGCAGTATTTT

size: NA
V: TRBV3-1
J: TRBJ2-5
D: NA
CDR3: CASSLRGRSGAQETQYF
DNA: TGTGCCAGCAGTTTAAGGGGTCGAAGTGGGGCCCAAGAGACCCAGTACTTC

size: few
V: TRBV6-1
J: TRBJ2-7
D: TRBD1
CDR3: CASSPIDRDFYEQYF
DNA: TGTGCCAGCAGTCCTATCGACAGGGATTTCTACGAGCAGTACTTC

size: NA
V: TRBV25-1
J: TRBJ2-1
D: NA
CDR3: CASSEGGVTSYNEQFF
DNA: TGTGCCAGCAGTGAAGGTGGAGTGACCTCCTACAATGAGCAGTTCTTC

size: many
V: TRBV2
J: TRBJ2-5
D: NA
CDR3: CASSETQETQYF
DNA: TGTGCCAGCAGTGAGACGCAAGAGACCCAGTACTTC

size: many
V: TRBV7-6
J: TRBJ1-5
D: NA
CDR3: CASSFARGGQPQHF
DNA: TGTGCCAGCAGCTTCGCTCGGGGGGGTCAGCCCCAGCATTTT

size: few
V: TRBV27
J: TRBJ2-3
D: NA
CDR3: CASSQEGPGTDTQYF
DNA: TGTGCCAGCAGCCAGGAGGGGCCCGGCACAGATACGCAGTATTTT

size: few
V: TRBV14
J: TRBJ1-5
D: NA
CDR3: CASSQKTNPLQPQHF
DNA: TGTGCCAGCAGCCAAAAGACAAATCCCCTTCAGCCCCAGCATTTT

size: many
V: TRBV12-3/TRBV12-4
J: TRBJ2-3
D: TRBD2
CDR3: CASRLGAGTDTQYF
DNA: TGTGCCAGCAGGTTAGGAGCGGGGACAGATACGCAGTATTTT

size: NA
V: TRBV2
J: TRBJ1-1
D: NA
CDR3: CASPVRGGGEAFF
DNA: TGTGCCAGTCCCGTCCGAGGGGGAGGGGAAGCTTTCTTT

size: many
V: TRBV9
J: TRBJ1-5
D: TRBD1
CDR3: CASSGQGASNQPQHF
DNA: TGTGCCAGCAGCGGGCAGGGGGCAAGCAATCAGCCCCAGCATTTT

size: NA
V: TRBV7-2
J: TRBJ2-5
D: NA
CDR3: CASSSTYNRVGETQYF
DNA: TGTGCCAGCAGCTCCACCTACAATAGAGTTGGGGAGACCCAGTACTTC

size: NA
V: TRBV6-1
J: TRBJ2-7
D: NA
CDR3: CASSRPGTLDYEQYF
DNA: TGTGCCAGCAGCCGACCCGGGACGCTGGACTACGAGCAGTACTTC

size: few
V: TRBV19
J: TRBJ2-5
D: TRBD1
CDR3: CASSTLTGGSETQYF
DNA: TGTGCCAGTAGTACCTTGACAGGGGGCTCAGAGACCCAGTACTTC

size: NA
V: TRBV12-3/TRBV12-4
J: TRBJ2-2
D: NA
CDR3: CASSKTGGVWELFF
DNA: TGTGCCAGCAGTAAAACTGGGGGTGTCTGGGAGCTGTTTTTT

size: many
V: TRBV24-1
J: TRBJ2-2
D: NA
CDR3: CATSDSDRRKELFF
DNA: TGTGCCACCAGTGATTCCGATAGACGCAAGGAGCTGTTTTTT

size: few
V: TRBV20-1
J: TRBJ1-6
D: TRBD1
CDR3: CSANADRRKASPLHF
DNA: TGCAGTGCTAATGCGGACAGGAGGAAAGCCTCACCCCTCCACTTT

size: many
V: TRBV5-1
J: TRBJ1-1
D: NA
CDR3: CASSLGPGNTEAFF
DNA: TGCGCCAGCAGCTTGGGGCCCGGGAACACTGAAGCTTTCTTT

size: NA
V: TRBV5-5
J: TRBJ2-1
D: TRBD2
CDR3: CASSLDGGSHNEQFF
DNA: TGTGCCAGCAGCTTGGACGGGGGGTCACACAATGAGCAGTTCTTC

size: many
V: TRBV12-3/TRBV12-4
J: TRBJ2-1
D: TRBD1
CDR3: CASRQNQGAGEQFF
DNA: TGTGCCAGCAGGCAAAACCAGGGGGCAGGTGAGCAGTTCTTC

size: many
V: TRBV27
J: TRBJ2-3
D: NA
CDR3: CASSLLFRDTQYF
DNA: TGTGCCAGCAGTTTACTTTTCCGGGATACGCAGTATTTT

size: NA
V: TRBV5-1
J: TRBJ2-3
D: NA
CDR3: CASSLGDGDTQYF
DNA: TGCGCCAGCAGCTTGGGGGACGGGGATACGCAGTATTTT

size: many
V: TRBV5-1
J: TRBJ1-4
D: NA
CDR3: CASSLAGYGGEKLFF
DNA: TGCGCCAGCAGCTTGGCCGGGTACGGGGGTGAAAAACTGTTTTTT

size: NA
V: TRBV19
J: TRBJ1-2
D: NA
CDR3: CASVGRDGNYGYTF
DNA: TGTGCCAGTGTGGGCCGCGATGGGAACTATGGCTACACCTTC

size: NA
V: TRBV7-9
J: TRBJ2-1
D: NA
CDR3: CASRQEGVEQFF
DNA: TGTGCCAGCAGACAGGAGGGGGTTGAGCAGTTCTTC

size: NA
V: TRBV29-1
J: TRBJ1-3
D: NA
CDR3: CSVVSAGGNTIYF
DNA: TGCAGCGTTGTATCGGCCGGTGGAAACACCATATATTTT

size: few
V: TRBV29-1
J: TRBJ2-1
D: NA
CDR3: CSVAGPINEQFF
DNA: TGCAGTGTCGCCGGCCCTATCAATGAGCAGTTCTTC

size: many
V: TRBV29-1
J: TRBJ2-4
D: TRBD2
CDR3: CSVGGGNIQYF
DNA: TGCAGCGTTGGGGGGGGTAACATTCAGTACTTC

size: many
V: TRBV27
J: TRBJ2-3
D: NA
CDR3: CATRPQGITDTQYF
DNA: TGTGCCACCCGACCACAGGGAATCACAGATACGCAGTATTTT

size: few
V: TRBV11-2
J: TRBJ2-1
D: TRBD2
CDR3: CASSLAAGTKSNNEQFF
DNA: TGTGCCAGCAGCTTAGCCGCCGGGACTAAAAGCAACAATGAGCAGTTCTTC

size: many
V: TRBV9
J: TRBJ2-7
D: NA
CDR3: CASSDGQYSYEQYF
DNA: TGTGCCAGCAGCGATGGTCAGTACAGCTACGAGCAGTACTTC

size: many
V: TRBV12-3/TRBV12-4
J: TRBJ1-4
D: TRBD1
CDR3: CASSFSGQYNEKLFF
DNA: TGTGCCAGCAGTTTTTCGGGACAGTATAATGAAAAACTGTTTTTT

size: NA
V: TRBV11-2
J: TRBJ2-5
D: NA
CDR3: CASSLDGTVQETQYF
DNA: TGTGCCAGCAGCTTAGACGGAACAGTCCAAGAGACCCAGTACTTC

size: many
V: TRBV7-2
J: TRBJ2-5
D: NA
CDR3: CASSLLARTQETQYF
DNA: TGTGCCAGCAGCTTATTGGCCCGAACCCAAGAGACCCAGTACTTC

size: many
V: TRBV5-1
J: TRBJ2-1
D: NA
CDR3: CASSLAMNEQFF
DNA: TGCGCCAGCAGCTTGGCAATGAATGAGCAGTTCTTC

size: many
V: TRBV3-1
J: TRBJ2-2
D: TRBD2
CDR3: CASSLGTKGELFF
DNA: TGTGCCAGCAGCCTCGGGACTAAGGGGGAGCTGTTTTTT

size: NA
V: TRBV5-5
J: TRBJ2-1
D: TRBD1
CDR3: CASSTGTGVKSEQFF
DNA: TGTGCCAGCAGCACCGGGACAGGGGTGAAGAGCGAGCAGTTCTTC

size: many
V: TRBV5-8
J: TRBJ2-3
D: NA
CDR3: CASSLEFDTQYF
DNA: TGTGCCAGCAGCTTGGAATTTGATACGCAGTATTTT

size: few
V: TRBV27
J: TRBJ2-2
D: NA
CDR3: CASSVGTSGELFF
DNA: TGTGCCAGCAGTGTCGGGACATCCGGGGAGCTGTTTTTT

size: medium-sized
V: TRBV7-2
J: TRBJ1-1
D: NA
CDR3: CASSLTADTKLTAFF
DNA: TGTGCCAGCAGCTTAACGGCCGATACGAAACTAACGGCTTTCTTT

size: NA
V: TRBV7-9
J: TRBJ2-7
D: NA
CDR3: CASSLEGGIYEQYF
DNA: TGTGCCAGCAGCTTGGAGGGGGGGATATACGAGCAGTACTTC